These T cell receptor beta chains were read from a single sample in a study of graft-versus-host responses after intestinal transplantation. TCRdb's copy holds only in-frame clones and misses some; the assay was immunoSEQ multiplex PCR. The profile shows roughly 90,000 clones, 88% of them singletons. No antigens are known for them. The specimen comprised unstimulated CD4+ T cells sorted from spleen or lymph node cells, sampled before transplant. Every receptor here comes from a human donor who was the organ donor for an intestinal transplant. CDR3s include the opening cysteine and the closing phenylalanine or tryptophan. Fields, in order: D gene, CDR3 length, J gene, V gene, clone size, CDR3 protein, CDR3 DNA. A D gene is named only where the DNA matches it firmly. Clone size is shown for a subset of rows, as once, few, many or a class of expanded clone.

TRBD2 14 TRBJ2-7 TRBV7-2 NA CASTPGLGALEQYF TGTGCCAGCACTCCCGGACTAGGGGCTCTCGAGCAGTACTTC
NA 15 TRBJ1-1 TRBV7-9 NA CASSFGAGANTEAFF TGTGCCAGCAGCTTCGGCGCAGGGGCGAACACTGAAGCTTTCTTT
NA 14 TRBJ1-2 TRBV27 few CASSLRDIGYGYTF TGTGCCAGCAGTCTCCGGGACATAGGCTATGGCTACACCTTC
TRBD1 14 TRBJ2-7 TRBV7-6 NA CASSSNRGRGEQYF TGTGCCAGCAGCTCAAACAGGGGGCGCGGCGAGCAGTACTTC
NA 12 TRBJ2-5 TRBV2 NA CASRRFQETQYF TGTGCCAGCAGGCGGTTTCAAGAGACCCAGTACTTC
TRBD2 17 TRBJ2-2 TRBV5-4 NA CASSSDAGGANTGELFF TGTGCCAGCAGCTCCGATGCGGGGGGGGCGAACACCGGGGAGCTGTTTTTT
NA 13 TRBJ2-5 TRBV7-3 NA CASTRGEGETQYF TGTGCCAGCACCCGCGGAGAGGGAGAGACCCAGTACTTC
NA 13 TRBJ2-3 TRBV7-2 NA CASSFPRADTQYF TGTGCCAGCAGCTTCCCCCGGGCAGATACGCAGTATTTT
NA 15 TRBJ2-5 TRBV6-1 NA CASSPNRGFRETQYF TGTGCCAGCAGTCCGAACCGGGGGTTCCGAGAGACCCAGTACTTC
NA 11 TRBJ2-5 TRBV28 NA CASSSRWTQYF TGTGCCAGCAGTTCCAGATGGACCCAGTACTTC
NA 14 TRBJ1-1 TRBV7-8 NA CASSFQGLNTEAFF TGTGCCAGCAGCTTCCAGGGCCTGAACACTGAAGCTTTCTTT
TRBD1 15 TRBJ1-1 TRBV7-2 NA CASSPETGRWTEAFF TGTGCCAGCAGCCCGGAGACAGGGAGGTGGACTGAAGCTTTCTTT
TRBD1 12 TRBJ1-2 TRBV19 NA CASRTWDSLYTF TGTGCCAGTAGGACCTGGGACAGCCTCTACACCTTC
NA 12 TRBJ2-7 TRBV28 NA CASSLSFHEQYF TGTGCCAGCAGTTTAAGCTTCCACGAGCAGTACTTC
NA 14 TRBJ1-1 TRBV6-6 once CASRDAGQYTEAFF TGTGCCAGCAGGGACGCAGGACAGTACACTGAAGCTTTCTTT
NA 13 TRBJ1-6 TRBV14 NA CASSQVQKSPLHF TGTGCCAGCAGCCAAGTACAGAAATCACCCCTCCACTTT
TRBD2 15 TRBJ2-4 TRBV19 once CASSPAGGPRNIQYF TGTGCCAGTAGTCCGGCGGGAGGGCCACGGAACATTCAGTACTTC
NA 15 TRBJ1-1 TRBV5-1 once CASSLDGVMNTEAFF TGCGCCAGCAGCTTGGACGGAGTAATGAACACTGAAGCTTTCTTT
NA 17 TRBJ1-2 TRBV5-1 NA CASSPQWGVTSDSGYTF TGCGCCAGCAGCCCGCAATGGGGGGTGACTTCGGATTCGGGCTACACCTTC
NA 13 TRBJ2-5 TRBV6-1 NA CASSELAQETQYF TGTGCCAGCAGTGAACTAGCCCAAGAGACCCAGTACTTC
TRBD1 15 TRBJ2-1 TRBV29-1 NA CSAGRPGTGANEQFF TGCAGCGCGGGACGTCCTGGGACAGGGGCTAATGAGCAGTTCTTC
TRBD2 13 TRBJ2-3 TRBV30 few CAWASGARNTQYF TGTGCCTGGGCTAGCGGGGCCCGGAATACGCAGTATTTT
NA 15 TRBJ2-6 TRBV28 NA CASSLGATGANVLTF TGTGCCAGCAGTTTGGGGGCAACTGGGGCCAACGTCCTGACTTTC
NA 15 TRBJ2-7 TRBV2 NA CASSTGRGSSYEQYF TGTGCCAGCAGCACCGGTCGGGGGAGCTCCTACGAGCAGTACTTC
TRBD1 14 TRBJ2-2 TRBV12-5 NA CASGTGQHTGELFF TGTGCTAGTGGAACGGGACAGCACACCGGGGAGCTGTTTTTT
NA 14 TRBJ1-2 TRBV19 NA CASRSRGRDRGYTF TGTGCCAGTCGTAGCCGGGGAAGGGATAGGGGCTACACCTTC
NA 14 TRBJ1-2 TRBV6-1 NA CASSAQTDNYGYTF TGTGCCAGCAGTGCTCAGACTGATAACTATGGCTACACCTTC
NA 13 TRBJ1-5 TRBV28 once CASSVARRQPQHF TGTGCCAGCAGTGTAGCTAGGCGGCAGCCCCAGCATTTT
NA 14 TRBJ2-5 TRBV11-1 NA CASSPPEAAETQYF TGTGCCAGCAGCCCACCTGAAGCGGCGGAGACCCAGTACTTC
TRBD2 16 TRBJ2-7 TRBV5-1 NA CASSTGLAGGLYEQYF TGCGCCAGCAGCACGGGACTAGCGGGAGGACTTTACGAGCAGTACTTC
NA 15 TRBJ2-3 TRBV5-1 once CASSLEDTSTDTQYF TGCGCCAGCAGCTTGGAGGACACTAGCACAGATACGCAGTATTTT
TRBD1 15 TRBJ1-2 TRBV6-5 NA CASSFHPKTGHGYTF TGTGCCAGCAGTTTTCACCCCAAGACAGGGCATGGCTACACCTTC
NA 15 TRBJ2-3 TRBV25-1 NA CASSEFNPPGDTQYF TGTGCCAGCAGTGAATTTAACCCTCCAGGGGATACGCAGTATTTT
NA 15 TRBJ2-3 TRBV28 NA CASSLLDRSTDTQYF TGTGCCAGCAGTTTACTCGACAGGAGCACAGATACGCAGTATTTT
TRBD1 15 TRBJ2-1 TRBV30 once CAWSVGQGARRKQFF TGTGCCTGGAGTGTGGGACAGGGGGCCCGGAGAAAGCAGTTCTTC
NA 13 TRBJ2-2 TRBV18 NA CASVVQFTGELFF TGTGCCAGCGTCGTCCAGTTCACCGGGGAGCTGTTTTTT